This T cell receptor (beta chain) was sequenced for a study of T cells in Graves' hyperthyroidism and ophthalmopathy. General study points: Researchers found most expanded thyroid clonotypes above 0.001 in blood as well. Ophthalmopathy was identified by the model a median around 6 months ahead of onset.

It was RNA transcripts that yielded the amplified TCR beta CDR3 regions. First-round RT-PCR targeting the TCR CDR3 was performed with the HTBI primer set. TCRdb itself ran the multiplex PCR reads through MiXCR, one entry per CDR3 protein. The sample has around 610,000 distinct CDR3 sequences, approximately 15% seen once. A remark on this clonotype: Its antigen is not identified.

The V end was cut by 7 bases, the J end by 3 bases, with 16 bases between. The CDR3 contains 13 residues. The germline V gene has CDR1 SQVTM and CDR2 ANQGSEA. Specimen: blood. This TCR derives from a woman aged 40 to 55 with Graves' ophthalmopathy. The chain combines TRBV29-1 with TRBJ2-7; maybe TRBD2 (6 bases). The CDR3 region has the DNA TGCAGCGGGGGGGAAAGGAGTCTCTACGAGCAGTACTTC. Residues: CSGGERSLYEQYF.